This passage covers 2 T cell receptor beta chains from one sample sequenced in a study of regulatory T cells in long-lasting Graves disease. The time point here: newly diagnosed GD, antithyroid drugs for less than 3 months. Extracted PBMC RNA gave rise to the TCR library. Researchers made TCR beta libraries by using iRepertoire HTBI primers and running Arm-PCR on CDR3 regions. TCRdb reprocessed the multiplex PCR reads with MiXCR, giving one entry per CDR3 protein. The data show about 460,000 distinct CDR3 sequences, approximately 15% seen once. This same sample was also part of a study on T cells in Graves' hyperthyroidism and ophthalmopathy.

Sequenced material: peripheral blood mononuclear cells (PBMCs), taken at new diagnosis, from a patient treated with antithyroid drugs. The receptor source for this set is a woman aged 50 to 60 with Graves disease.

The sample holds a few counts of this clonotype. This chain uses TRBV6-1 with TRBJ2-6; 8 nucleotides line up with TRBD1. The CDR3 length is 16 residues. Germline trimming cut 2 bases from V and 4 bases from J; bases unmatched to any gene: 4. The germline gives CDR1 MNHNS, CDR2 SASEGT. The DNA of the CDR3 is TGTGCCAGCAGTGAACAGGGGGCGCTAGGGGCCAACGTCCTGACTTTC. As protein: CASSEQGALGANVLTF.

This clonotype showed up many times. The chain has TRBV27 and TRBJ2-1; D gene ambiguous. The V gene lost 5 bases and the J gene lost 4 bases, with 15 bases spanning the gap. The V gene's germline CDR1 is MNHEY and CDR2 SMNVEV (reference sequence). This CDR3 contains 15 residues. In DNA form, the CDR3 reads TGTGCCAGCAGTCTAACACCCCCTCTTTACAATGAGCAGTTCTTC. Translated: CASSLTPPLYNEQFF.